The sequence of this T cell receptor (beta chain) was determined in a study of shared clonotypes between healthy human individuals (TCRdb year 2020). In terms of the full investigation: The cohort comprised two women and a few men aged 18 to 49 years. For each donor, CD4 naive and CD4 memory were each run on three plates, CD8 naive on two plates, and CD8 memory on one plate. To estimate repertoire size and how much clonotypes are shared between individuals, the study performed deep sequencing of blood TCR repertoires from a handful of healthy adults. Libraries were prepared and TCR repertoires were sequenced by different laboratories using diverse techniques, in order to increase sequencing depth and limit assay-specific biases. Per donor, leukapheresis produced somewhere between about 0.94 and 9 billion PBMCs. General conclusions and limits of the study: Approximately 4.8% of naive CD4, 3.5% of naive CD8, 2.3% of memory CD4, and about 0.4% of memory CD8 clonotypes were shared across several donors. Pairwise subsampling led to the expectation that sequencing depth would affect the degree of clonotype sharing among donors. The genetic and exposure-history diversity represented was limited by the small number of donors. Clonotypes shared by all four sorted-subset donors showed higher generation probabilities than non-shared clonotypes. Sampling was limited to blood, and TCR repertoires in tissue likely differ from TCR repertoires in blood. Naive subsets generally had larger estimated clonotype richness than memory subsets. Even with the large sequencing depth, rarefaction of the sorted-subset datasets indicated that sequencing was incomplete.

Using the deep immunoSEQ assay, multiplex PCR amplified TCR CDR3 regions from genomic DNA. Genomic DNA extracted from each cell subset was distributed evenly over all wells of several immunoSEQ 96-well plates, and each plate served as one replicate. For sorted subsets, each replicate PCR was loaded with about 200 ng genomic DNA, equivalent to 30,000 or so T cell genomes. Purified libraries were quantified with a Qubit 3.0 fluorometer, sized on a Bioanalyzer 2100, and re-quantified with the KAPA Library Quantification kit. Every immunoSEQ 96-well plate was sequenced on a dedicated single-read 150-cycle Illumina NextSeq 550 flow cell. In the original analysis: Because the immunoSEQ output held only junctional sequences and lacked quality scores, the filtering could not match the filtering applied to full-length reads. To assign V/J genes and CDR3, sequences were annotated using PyIR, a Python wrapper for IgBLAST v1.9, with IMGT germline references. Reads were filtered out if the reads had weak V/J assignments (E-value above 1e-6), no CDR3, stop codons, out-of-frame junctions, or ambiguous translated residues. V3J clonotypes were defined as sequences sharing an identical inferred V gene, J gene, and CDR3 amino acid sequence. The percentage overlap between two repertoires was calculated by dividing the number of shared unique clonotypes by the size of the smaller repertoire. RTK rarefaction, the Chao1 estimator, and Recon v2.1 estimates of unobserved clonotypes were used to assess repertoire richness. Generation probabilities were computed with OLGA for all TCRbeta clonotypes obtained by the gDNA method from a few donors. TCRdb stores this immuneACCESS table with in-frame sequences only. Part of the clones is absent; in the studies checked, under half of the shortfall reflects unresolved V genes, and no reason is known for the rest. Clonal size and the V and J genes are those of that table, whereas D and trimming came from the DNA. This sample holds some 600,000 clones; around 96% were observed only once. Roughly 0.1% of the sample goes to the ten largest clones.

Sequences SEHNR (CDR1) and FQNEAQ (CDR2) are obtained from the germline V gene (reference sequence). V is cut back by 2 bases and J by 2 bases, with 3 bases in the junction unmatched. The CDR3 sequence holds 16 residues, the cysteine and phenylalanine included. Of all the DNA, just the CDR3 is kept, 48 bases in frame from base 1. Turning to this clone: Its antigen target is currently unknown. No quality values exist for individual bases; no much larger clone is one base distant.

CD8 naive samples were CD45RO-negative cells positively selected for CCR7, giving a CD45RA+CCR7+ population that excluded TemRA cells. Healthy HIV-negative adults with no recently reported acute infections or vaccinations were included as donors. Every donor was a Caucasian adult residing in Nashville, Tennessee, USA. Blood was obtained by leukapheresis, after which PBMCs were separated by Ficoll-Histopaque density gradient centrifugation and cryopreserved in liquid nitrogen vapor phase. Analytical flow cytometry was used to check the purity and quantity of each magnetically sorted T cell population. Genomic DNA was isolated from each sorted fraction and quantified by UV absorbance on a Nanodrop 2000c.

Sequencing input: naive CD8+ T cells sorted from blood. According to the study, the label for this sample's cell subset or site signals: CD45RA+CCR7+. The sequence was collected from a woman aged 30 to 39 in good health. The rearrangement joined TRBV7-9 to TRBJ2-3; 11 bases in the junction line up with TRBD2. The nucleotides are TGTGCCAGCAGCTTACCGGGACTAGCGGACACAGATACGCAGTATTTT. Its amino acids are CASSLPGLADTDTQYF.